The 29 T cell receptor beta chains below were found in one sample sequenced in a study of STAT3 mutations in large granular lymphocyte leukemia. The study's findings and limits: Every T-LGLL patient had at least one immunodominant TCRbeta clonotype.

Their antigens remain unidentified. Profiling relied on immunoSEQ multiplex PCR, and the TCRdb table lists in-frame clones only, not all of them. The table has under 35,000 clones, approximately 80% seen once. Input material: peripheral blood mononuclear cells. All receptors come from a woman in her fifties or sixties with T-cell large granular lymphocyte leukemia. Some clones in this sample may be carry-over from other donors' samples.

There are a few counts of this clone. The chain joins TRBV15 to TRBJ1-2; D not resolved. This CDR3 spans 14 amino acids. Between the trimmed V and J ends, which lost 1 base and 4 bases, there was a span of 10 bases. The germline gives CDR1 LNHNV, CDR2 YYDKDF (reference sequence). CDR3 region: CATSRARGTYGYTF. As DNA, the CDR3 is TGTGCCACCAGCAGAGCTCGGGGTACCTATGGCTACACCTTC.

V usage is TRBV14 and J usage is TRBJ2-3; 14 positions match TRBD2. The germline CDR1 and CDR2 sequences are SGHDN and FVKESK. With 4 bases clipped from V and 6 bases from J, the junction kept 6 bases outside the gene matches. The CDR3 runs 16 residues. CDR3 amino acids: CASSPGLAGAVDTQYF. CDR3 nucleotide sequence: TGTGCCAGCAGCCCGGGACTAGCGGGAGCAGTGGATACGCAGTATTTT.

The chain joins TRBV4-1 to TRBJ2-7, with D perhaps TRBD2 (6 bases). Germline V gene data show CDR1 as MGHRA and CDR2 as YSYEKL. With 1 base removed from V and 2 bases from J, the gap between germline ends came to 12 bases. The length of the CDR3 is 15 residues. CDR3 in amino acids: CASSQGRGATYEQYF. Written as DNA, the CDR3 is TGCGCCAGCAGCCAAGGGCGGGGAGCTACCTACGAGCAGTACTTC.

V is TRBV5-4 and J is TRBJ2-1; 9 positions agree with TRBD2. CDR3 length: 14 amino acids. From germline, CDR1 is SGHNT and CDR2 YYREEE (reference sequence). Trimming cost V 4 bases and J 8 bases; bases outside gene matches: 7. CDR3 in amino acids: CASSPGTSFYEQFF. The CDR3 DNA reads TGTGCCAGCAGCCCCGGGACTAGCTTCTATGAGCAGTTCTTC.

This rearrangement joins TRBV27 to TRBJ2-1, with no clear D. CDR3 length: 11 amino acids. Trimming took off 8 bases at V and 9 bases at J, with 11 bases between the two ends. Germline V gene lookup returns CDR1 MNHEY and CDR2 SMNVEV (reference sequence). The CDR3 DNA follows: TGTGCCAGCGCCAGGATTAGTGAGCAGTTCTTC. The encoded protein is CASARISEQFF.

The V and J genes are TRBV18 and TRBJ2-1; 13 positions agree with TRBD2. This CDR3 has 16 amino acids. The V gene's germline CDR1 is KGHSH and CDR2 LQKENI. Trimming took 4 bases from V and 4 from J; bases not matched to a gene: 4. The chain's CDR3 is CASSLGLAGEYNEQFF. CDR3 DNA: TGTGCCAGCTCACTCGGACTAGCGGGAGAGTACAATGAGCAGTTCTTC.

This clone has a handful of counts. This chain links TRBV6-5 with TRBJ1-1, with D hard to call. Trimming shortened V by 6 bases and J by 1 base, and 9 bases separated the two germline ends. The germline gives CDR1 MNHEY, CDR2 SVGAGI. The CDR3 is made up of 13 amino acids. For the CDR3, the DNA is TGTGCCAGCAGCCAAACCCAGAACACTGAAGCTTTCTTT. Amino acids: CASSQTQNTEAFF.

CDR3 coding DNA: TGCGCCAGCAGCTTTACATATTCTCTAGCGGGGGCCTACGAGCAGTACTTC. This translates into CASSFTYSLAGAYEQYF. The chain uses TRBV5-1 and TRBJ2-7, with 10 bases lining up with TRBD2. This CDR3 is built from 17 residues. V lost 2 bases, J lost 2 bases, and 10 bases stayed unmatched. Germline-derived CDR1 and CDR2 are SGHRS and YFSETQ.

The V and J genes are TRBV7-9 and TRBJ1-2; D is unclear. The CDR3 has 13 residues. The ends were cut back, 5 bases at V and 3 bases at J, with 10 bases in the middle. The V gene's germline CDR1 is SEHNR and CDR2 FQNEAQ (reference sequence). Here the CDR3 reads CASSEPEYYGYTF. CDR3 nucleotide sequence: TGTGCCAGCAGCGAACCCGAATACTATGGCTACACCTTC.

The V and J genes are TRBV5-1 and TRBJ2-3; 7 positions match TRBD2. Germline V gives CDR1 SGHRS, CDR2 YFSETQ. Trimming at V came to 3 bases and at J to 4 bases, leaving 8 bases not matched to a gene. The length of the CDR3 is 15 residues. CDR3 sequence: CASSYWTSGSDTQYF. The CDR3 DNA follows: TGCGCCAGCAGCTACTGGACTAGTGGTTCAGATACGCAGTATTTT.

The chain joins TRBV6-5 to TRBJ2-2, with TRBD1 identical over 8 bases. After removal of 5 bases from V and 2 bases from J, the junction contained 4 bases not matched to a gene. CDR3 size: 15 residues. Germline V lookup: CDR1 MNHEY, CDR2 SVGAGI. CDR3 protein: CASSRDRSNTGELFF. The CDR3 nucleotides are TGTGCCAGCAGTCGGGACAGGTCCAACACCGGGGAGCTGTTTTTT.

This chain connects TRBV5-1 to TRBJ2-1; 9 bases fit TRBD2. The CDR3 contains 20 residues. Germline CDR1 SGHRS, CDR2 YFSETQ. The V segment lost 0 bases and the J segment 6 bases; nucleotides outside the gene matches: 19. This chain's CDR3 is CASSLVPRGAGGLGGNEQFF. The CDR3 bases are TGCGCCAGCAGCTTGGTCCCCAGGGGAGCGGGAGGTCTAGGGGGCAATGAGCAGTTCTTC. Complete variable domain (other parts from reference TRBV5-1 and TRBJ2-1): KAGVTQTPRYLIKTRGQQVTLSCSPISGHRSVSWYQQTPGQGLQFLFEYFSETQRNKGNFPGRFSGRQFSNSRSEMNVSTLELGDSALYLCASSLVPRGAGGLGGNEQFFGPGTRLTVL.

This clone was recorded once. The gene calls are TRBV19 and TRBJ1-1; D is unresolved. The CDR3 runs to 14 residues. V shed 1 base and J shed 1 base, with 7 bases lying between them. CDR1 is LNHDA and CDR2 is SQIVND in the germline V gene (reference sequence). The CDR3 is CASSIGSANTEAFF. CDR3 sequence (DNA): TGTGCCAGTAGTATAGGAAGTGCGAACACTGAAGCTTTCTTT.

The chain uses TRBV6-6 and TRBJ2-1; 7 positions match TRBD1. The germline V gene encodes CDR1 MNHNY and CDR2 SVGAGI (reference sequence). The CDR3 loop spans 13 amino acids. After removal of 5 bases from V and 5 bases from J, the junction contained 3 bases not matched to a gene. Written as DNA, the CDR3 is TGTGCCAGCAGTCGAGGGACAGACAATGAGCAGTTCTTC. The encoded protein is CASSRGTDNEQFF.

In DNA, the CDR3 is TGTGCCAGCAGCCAAGATTGGGTCGGGACGGCTTTCTTT. Its translation: CASSQDWVGTAFF. This chain links TRBV14 with TRBJ1-1; D perhaps matches TRBD1 (5 bases). The germline V gene encodes CDR1 SGHDN and CDR2 FVKESK. Trimming shortened V by 0 bases and J by 11 bases, and 13 bases separated the two germline ends. The CDR3 runs 13 residues.

DNA of the CDR3: TGCGCCAGCAGCTCGGGACAGGGGAACACCGGGGAGCTGTTTTTT. This encodes CASSSGQGNTGELFF. The V gene is TRBV5-1, the J gene TRBJ2-2, with 9 bases fitting TRBD1. The V gene's germline CDR1 is SGHRS and CDR2 YFSETQ. V lost 3 bases, J lost 1 base, and 1 base stayed unmatched. This CDR3 comprises 15 residues.

CDR3 in DNA: TGTGCCAGCAGCGCCGGGGACGGTCCCTATGGCTACACCTTC. Translation: CASSAGDGPYGYTF. This chain connects TRBV9 to TRBJ1-2, with a weak D call TRBD1 (5 bases). The germline V gene encodes CDR1 SGDLS and CDR2 YYNGEE. The CDR3 is made up of 14 amino acids. Trimming stripped 3 bases from V and 4 bases from J, with 13 bases between.

By share, this clone counts as medium-sized. This sequence joins TRBV27 and TRBJ1-1; no clear D. This CDR3 is 13 amino acids long. Germline values: CDR1 MNHEY, CDR2 SMNVEV (reference sequence). V lost 2 bases to trimming and J lost 3 bases, with 7 bases between them. CDR3 protein: CASSLEQHTEAFF. The DNA of the CDR3 is TGTGCCAGCAGTTTAGAACAGCACACTGAAGCTTTCTTT.

The rearrangement links TRBV6-5 to TRBJ1-1; unclear D gene. This CDR3 has 14 residues. V gave up 6 bases and J gave up 2 bases, with 13 bases separating them. Germline-derived CDR1 and CDR2 are MNHEY and SVGAGI. In DNA form, the CDR3 reads TGTGCCAGCAGCTTTGAGCGACGAAACACTGAAGCTTTCTTT. Its protein is CASSFERRNTEAFF.

V gene TRBV18 combines with J gene TRBJ1-5; D is possibly TRBD1 (5 bases). V lost 3 bases and J 2 bases, leaving 8 bases between the germline ends. Germline V gives CDR1 KGHSH, CDR2 LQKENI. The length of the CDR3 is 14 residues. The CDR3 nucleotides read TGTGCCAGCTCACCGAGGGACGGCAATCAGCCCCAGCATTTT. It encodes CASSPRDGNQPQHF.

This chain links TRBV7-2 with TRBJ1-5; the D gene is possibly TRBD1 (5 bases). The CDR3 is 13 residues long. Germline V gives CDR1 SGHTA, CDR2 FQGNSA. V lost 5 bases to trimming and J lost 4 bases, with 9 bases between them. The CDR3 coding sequence is TGTGCCAGCAGCGTAAGGGGAAATCAGCCCCAGCATTTT. Residues: CASSVRGNQPQHF.

CDR3 nucleotide sequence: TGTGCCAGCAGCCTTACTCTTGGGGGCGGCCCCAAGGATACGCAGTATTTT. This translates into CASSLTLGGGPKDTQYF. This sequence joins TRBV7-9 and TRBJ2-3; tentative D call: TRBD1 (6 bases). V gave up 5 bases and J gave up 6 bases, with 24 bases separating them. The CDR3 sequence is 17 residues long. The germline CDR1 and CDR2 sequences are SEHNR and FQNEAQ (reference sequence). Full variable domain (missing parts from reference TRBV7-9 and TRBJ2-3): DTGVSQNPRHKITKRGQNVTFRCDPISEHNRLYWYRQTLGQGPEFLTYFQNEAQLEKSRLLSDRFSAERPKGSFSTLEIQRTEQGDSAMYLCASSLTLGGGPKDTQYFGPGTRLTVL.

This clone appeared a few times. The genes are TRBV15 and TRBJ2-5, with D hard to call. Between the trimmed V and J ends, which lost 0 bases and 3 bases, there was a span of 8 bases. Looked up from germline, CDR1 is LNHNV and CDR2 is YYDKDF (reference sequence). The CDR3 contains 14 residues. The CDR3 DNA sequence: TGTGCCACCAGCAGAGATGGAAGGGAAGAGACCCAGTACTTC. As protein: CATSRDGREETQYF.

There are a few counts of this clone. The rearrangement joins TRBV28 to TRBJ2-2, with 8 bases that match TRBD1. CDR1 and CDR2 (germline): MDHEN, SYDVKM. This CDR3 is built from 15 residues. After removal of 6 bases from V and 6 bases from J, the junction contained 9 bases not matched to a gene. CDR3 DNA sequence: TGTGCCAGCAGAGTTGACAGGGGTAGGGCCGGGGAGCTGTTTTTT. Its protein is CASRVDRGRAGELFF.

This clone has just one count. V usage is TRBV18 and J usage is TRBJ1-1; no definite D call. In germline, CDR1 is KGHSH, CDR2 LQKENI. The CDR3 spans 14 residues. Trimming removed 2 bases at V and 2 bases at J, with 9 bases between. In DNA, the CDR3 is TGTGCCAGCTCACCAGTGACGTTAAACACTGAAGCTTTCTTT. This sequence encodes CASSPVTLNTEAFF.

This clone appeared a few times. The CDR3 DNA reads TGTGCCATCGCAGCGGGAGTTGGCTACAATGAGCAGTTCTTC. Translation gives CAIAAGVGYNEQFF. The V and J genes are TRBV10-3 and TRBJ2-1, with 8 positions matching TRBD2. CDR1 is ENHRY and CDR2 is SYGVKD in the germline V gene. CDR3 length equals 14 residues. The trim removed 8 bases at V and 3 bases at J, leaving 6 bases unmatched.

This CDR3 is CASSPQKITGERNEKLFF. CDR3 bases: TGTGCCAGCTCACCTCAAAAGATTACAGGGGAGAGGAATGAAAAACTGTTTTTT. V and J are TRBV18 and TRBJ1-4; 7 bases are shared with TRBD1. CDR1 KGHSH and CDR2 LQKENI come from the germline V gene. Trimming removed 3 bases from V and 5 bases from J; junction bases left unmatched: 15. This CDR3 has 18 amino acids. Full variable domain (outside the CDR3, taken from reference TRBV18 and TRBJ1-4): NAGVMQNPRHLVRRRGQEARLRCSPMKGHSHVYWYRQLPEEGLKFMVYLQKENIIDESGMPKERFSAEFPKEGPSILRIQQVVRGDSAAYFCASSPQKITGERNEKLFFGSGTQLSVL.

There are a few counts of this clone. The rearrangement uses TRBV30 and TRBJ1-2, with a tentative D call TRBD1 (6 bases). From germline, CDR1 is GTSNPN and CDR2 SVGIG (reference sequence). V was clipped by 2 bases and J by 8 bases, with 15 bases between them. This CDR3 comprises 13 residues. In nucleotides, the CDR3 is TGTGCCTGGAGTCGCGACAGGCCTCGGGGCTACACCTTC. Translating gives CAWSRDRPRGYTF.

In this sample, this clone turned up once. The chain carries TRBV30 and TRBJ1-5; weak D call: TRBD1 (5 bases). The CDR3 contains 13 residues. The germline CDR1 and CDR2 sequences are GTSNPN and SVGIG (reference sequence). Trimming took 1 base from V and 7 from J, leaving 11 bases between them. The CDR3 nucleotides read TGTGCCTGGAGTGGGGGGTCTCACCAGCCCCAGCATTTT. Its translation: CAWSGGSHQPQHF.